Listed below are T cell receptor beta chains from one sample, sequenced in a study of blood T cell repertoires in COVID-19. The method was immunoSEQ multiplex PCR; TCRdb's version includes in-frame clones alone and lacks a portion of them. Among about 87,000 clones listed, over 75% were seen once. Sequenced material: peripheral blood. Every receptor here comes from a woman of 80 years or more with acute or convalescent COVID-19. CDR3s include the opening cysteine and the closing phenylalanine or tryptophan.

v_gene	j_gene	CDR3aa
TRBV5-1	TRBJ1-3	CASSLVPYEGNTIYF
TRBV11-3	TRBJ2-7	CASSRRGPYEQYF
TRBV5-1	TRBJ1-2	CASSLAGQGRTGYTF
TRBV19	TRBJ1-6	CAGTGVPYNSPLHF
TRBV10-3	TRBJ2-7	CAISELVSNEQYF
TRBV18	TRBJ2-2	CASSAGTGGTGELFF
TRBV6-2/TRBV6-3	TRBJ1-2	CASSYEGSNYGYTF
TRBV18	TRBJ1-2	CASSPEQVFYGYTF
TRBV5-1	TRBJ2-7	CASSPKGQGSHEQYF
TRBV2	TRBJ1-5	CASSASGRTNQPQHF
TRBV6-5	TRBJ1-1	CASSYRTENTEAFF
TRBV29-1	TRBJ2-5	CSVVGRGETQYF
TRBV11-2	TRBJ2-5	CASSSSRQETQYF
TRBV11-3	TRBJ2-1	CASSLERDEQFF
TRBV7-2	TRBJ2-5	CASSLSWGTAQETQYF